This record concerns one T cell receptor beta chain sequence. Its antigen is undetermined. This sample is drawn from a study of cytomegalovirus exposure and HLA in healthy donors. PCR used 60 Vbeta primers and 13 Jbeta primers. Clones were read by immunoSEQ multiplex PCR, and TCRdb kept only the in-frame ones, dropping some. The sample holds around 210,000 clones; approximately 78% are singletons and the top ten take about 3%. Findings and limits, study-wide: Specificity for CMV antigens was confirmed in vitro for three of the CMV-associated chains. Certain sequence variants were highly shared and formed a cluster, and this cluster was likely a sequencing artifact. As a later analysis revealed, the rate of TCR association differed by HLA locus, with DRB1 most and HLA-C fewest.

The CDR3 loop spans 16 amino acids. J gave up 0 bases and V 1 base, and 4 bases lay outside the gene matches. CDR1 is SGHRS, CDR2 YFSETQ, per germline. The sequenced material came from PBMCs. The sequence was collected from a woman aged 40 to 50 in good health and CMV-seronegative. The chain recombines TRBV5-1 with TRBJ2-3; 8 bases align to TRBD2. The CDR3 sequence is CASSLPGGTSTDTQYF. As DNA, the CDR3 is TGCGCCAGCAGCTTGCCGGGGGGGACTAGCACAGATACGCAGTATTTT.